This T cell receptor beta chain emerged from a study of blood T cell repertoires in COVID-19. This clone was seen at least ten times. This CDR3 region has 16 residues. Germline CDR1 and CDR2: MGHRA and YSYEKL. V was pared by 0 bases and J by 0 bases, with 11 bases between. Generated by immunoSEQ multiplex PCR, the TCRdb table keeps only in-frame clones and is missing some. The table shows 200,000 to 300,000 clones, with 75% to 90% occurring only once. The receptor was derived from a human donor in a cohort sampled during active COVID-19. The rearrangement uses TRBV4-1 and TRBJ1-2; D remains ambiguous. Sequencing was performed on peripheral blood. CDR3: CASSQERITANYGYTF. The CDR3, as DNA: TGCGCCAGCAGCCAAGAACGGATAACAGCTAACTATGGCTACACCTTC.